What follows is one TCR beta chain and its context. Its matching antigen is unknown. This specimen belongs to a study of T cell responses to AZD1222 COVID-19 vaccine. Regarding the study as a whole: Spike-specific TCR repertoires showed rising breadth and depth after two AZD1222 doses. There were mostly white British donors and more females than males, and clonal diversity was possibly underestimated.

The CDR3 is 15 amino acids. V dropped 5 bases and J dropped 5; count of bases not matched to a gene: 9. Per the germline V gene, CDR1 is LNHDA and CDR2 is SQIVND (reference sequence). The assay was immunoSEQ multiplex PCR, and TCRdb's table has in-frame clones only and misses some. The sample lists some 170,000 clones; 70% to 90% were seen once. The sequence was obtained from an adult in good health. V and J are TRBV19 and TRBJ1-2; TRBD1 matches at 9 bases. Sequenced here: peripheral blood, sampled on day 0 of AZD1222 vaccination. This CDR3 is CASSPRTGVSYGYTF. The CDR3 bases are TGTGCCAGTAGTCCCCGGACAGGGGTTTCTTATGGCTACACCTTC. The entire variable domain, with the rest obtained from reference TRBV19 and TRBJ1-2, is as follows: DGGITQSPKYLFRKEGQNVTLSCEQNLNHDAMYWYRQDPGQGLRLIYYSQIVNDFQKGDIAEGYSVSREKKESFPLTVTSAQKNPTAFYLCASSPRTGVSYGYTFGSGTRLTVV.